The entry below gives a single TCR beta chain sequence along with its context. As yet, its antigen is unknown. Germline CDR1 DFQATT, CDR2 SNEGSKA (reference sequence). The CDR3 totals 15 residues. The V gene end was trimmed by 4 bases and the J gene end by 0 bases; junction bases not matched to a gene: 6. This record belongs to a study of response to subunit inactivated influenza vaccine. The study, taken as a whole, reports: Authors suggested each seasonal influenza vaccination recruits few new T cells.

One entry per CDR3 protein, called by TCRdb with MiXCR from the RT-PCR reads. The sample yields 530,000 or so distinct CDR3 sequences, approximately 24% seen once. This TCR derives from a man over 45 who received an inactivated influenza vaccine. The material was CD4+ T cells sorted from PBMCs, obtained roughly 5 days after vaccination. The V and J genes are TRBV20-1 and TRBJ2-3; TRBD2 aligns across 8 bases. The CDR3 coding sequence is TGCAGTGCTATAACTAGCGGTGCTAGCACAGATACGCAGTATTTT. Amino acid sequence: CSAITSGASTDTQYF.